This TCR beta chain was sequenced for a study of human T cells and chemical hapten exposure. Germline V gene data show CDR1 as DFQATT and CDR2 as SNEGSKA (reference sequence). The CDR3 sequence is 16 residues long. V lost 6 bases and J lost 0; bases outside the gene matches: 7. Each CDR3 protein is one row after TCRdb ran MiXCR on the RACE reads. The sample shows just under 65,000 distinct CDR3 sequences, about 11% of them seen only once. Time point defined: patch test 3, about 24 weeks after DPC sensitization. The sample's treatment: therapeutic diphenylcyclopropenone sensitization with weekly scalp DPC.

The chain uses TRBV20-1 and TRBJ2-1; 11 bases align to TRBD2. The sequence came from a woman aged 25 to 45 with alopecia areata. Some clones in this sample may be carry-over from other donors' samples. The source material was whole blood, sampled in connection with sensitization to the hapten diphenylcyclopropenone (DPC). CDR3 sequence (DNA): TGCAGTGCCAAGGCTAGCGGGGGGCCCTCCTACAATGAGCAGTTCTTC. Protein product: CSAKASGGPSYNEQFF.